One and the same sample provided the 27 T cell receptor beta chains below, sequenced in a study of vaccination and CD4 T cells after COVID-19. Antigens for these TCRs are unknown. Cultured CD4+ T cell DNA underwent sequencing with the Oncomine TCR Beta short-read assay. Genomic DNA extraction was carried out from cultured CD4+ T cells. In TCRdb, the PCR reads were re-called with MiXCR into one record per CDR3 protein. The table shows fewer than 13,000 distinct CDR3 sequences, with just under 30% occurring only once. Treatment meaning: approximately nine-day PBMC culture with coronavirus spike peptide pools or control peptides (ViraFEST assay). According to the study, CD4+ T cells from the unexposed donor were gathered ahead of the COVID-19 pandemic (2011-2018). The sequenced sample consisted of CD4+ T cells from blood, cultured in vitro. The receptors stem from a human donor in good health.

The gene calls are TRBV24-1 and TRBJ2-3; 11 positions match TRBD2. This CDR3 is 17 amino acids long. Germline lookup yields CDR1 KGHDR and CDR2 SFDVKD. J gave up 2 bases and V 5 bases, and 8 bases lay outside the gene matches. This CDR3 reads CATSGGGTSGYTDTQYF. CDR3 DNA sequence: TGTGCCACCAGTGGGGGGGGGACTAGCGGATACACAGATACGCAGTATTTT.

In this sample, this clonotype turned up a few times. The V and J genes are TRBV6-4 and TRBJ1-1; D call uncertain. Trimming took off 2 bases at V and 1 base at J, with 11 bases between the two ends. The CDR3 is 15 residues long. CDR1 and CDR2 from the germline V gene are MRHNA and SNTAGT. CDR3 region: CASSDGYGKNTEAFF. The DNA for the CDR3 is TGTGCCAGCAGTGACGGGTACGGGAAGAACACTGAAGCTTTCTTT.

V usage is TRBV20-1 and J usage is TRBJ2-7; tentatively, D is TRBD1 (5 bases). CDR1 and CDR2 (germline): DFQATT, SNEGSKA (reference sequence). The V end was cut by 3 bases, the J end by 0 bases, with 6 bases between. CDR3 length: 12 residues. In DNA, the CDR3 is TGCAGTGCTAGGACAGCCTCCTACGAGCAGTACTTC. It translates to CSARTASYEQYF.

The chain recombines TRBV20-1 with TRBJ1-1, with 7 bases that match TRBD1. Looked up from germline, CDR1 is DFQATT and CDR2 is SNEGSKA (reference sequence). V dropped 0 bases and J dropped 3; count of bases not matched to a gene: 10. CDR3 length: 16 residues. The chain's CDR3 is CSARDEGGAGDTEAFF. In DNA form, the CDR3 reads TGCAGTGCTAGAGATGAAGGGGGCGCAGGGGACACTGAAGCTTTCTTT.

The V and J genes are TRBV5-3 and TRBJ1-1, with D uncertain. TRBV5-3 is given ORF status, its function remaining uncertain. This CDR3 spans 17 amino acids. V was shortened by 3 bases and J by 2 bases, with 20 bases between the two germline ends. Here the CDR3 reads CARSSLLRAEENTEAFF. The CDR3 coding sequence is TGTGCCAGAAGCTCATTGCTCAGAGCAGAGGAAAACACTGAAGCTTTCTTT.

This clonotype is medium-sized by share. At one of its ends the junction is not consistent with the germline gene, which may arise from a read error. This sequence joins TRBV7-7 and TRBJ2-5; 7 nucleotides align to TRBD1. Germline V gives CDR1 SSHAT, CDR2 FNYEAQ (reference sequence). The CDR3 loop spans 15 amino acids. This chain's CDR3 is CASSLGTGVMETQYF. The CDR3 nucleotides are TGTGCTAGCAGCTTAGGTACAGGGGTAATGGAGACCCAGTACTTC.

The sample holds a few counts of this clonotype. CDR3 in DNA: TGTGCCAGTAGTACGGACAGGGTGGGAGATACGCAGTATTTT. Encoded protein: CASSTDRVGDTQYF. The chain uses TRBV19 and TRBJ2-3, with 8 bases matching TRBD1. Germline V CDR1 and CDR2: LNHDA, SQIVND (reference sequence). There are 14 residues in the CDR3. The V gene end was trimmed by 4 bases and the J gene end by 5 bases; junction bases not matched to a gene: 5. Looking up the rest from reference TRBV19 and TRBJ2-3 gives the full variable domain: DGGITQSPKYLFRKEGQNVTLSCEQNLNHDAMYWYRQDPGQGLRLIYYSQIVNDFQKGDIAEGYSVSREKKESFPLTVTSAQKNPTAFYLCASSTDRVGDTQYFGPGTRLTVL.

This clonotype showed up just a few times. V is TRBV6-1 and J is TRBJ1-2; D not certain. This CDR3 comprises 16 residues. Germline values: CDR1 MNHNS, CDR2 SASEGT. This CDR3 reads CETVEGPRASGYGYTF. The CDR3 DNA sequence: TGTGAAACAGTGGAGGGTCCGCGTGCCTCTGGGTATGGCTACACCTTC.

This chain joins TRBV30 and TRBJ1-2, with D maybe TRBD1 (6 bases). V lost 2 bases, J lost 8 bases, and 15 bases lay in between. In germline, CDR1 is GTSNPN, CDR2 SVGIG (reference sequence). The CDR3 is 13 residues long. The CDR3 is CAWSYSGAWGYTF. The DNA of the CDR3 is TGTGCCTGGAGTTACTCAGGGGCCTGGGGCTACACCTTC. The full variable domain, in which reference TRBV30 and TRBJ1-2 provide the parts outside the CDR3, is SQTIHQWPATLVQPVGSPLSLECTVEGTSNPNLYWYRQAAGRGLQLLFYSVGIGQISSEVPQNLSASRPQDRQFILSSKKLLLSDSGFYLCAWSYSGAWGYTFGSGTRLTVV.

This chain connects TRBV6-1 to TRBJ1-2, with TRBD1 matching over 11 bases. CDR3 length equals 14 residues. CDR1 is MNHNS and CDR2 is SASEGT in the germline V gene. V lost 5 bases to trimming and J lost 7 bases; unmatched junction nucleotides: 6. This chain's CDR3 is CASSRGQGAVGYTF. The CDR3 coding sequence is TGTGCCAGCAGTCGTGGACAGGGGGCTGTTGGCTACACCTTC.

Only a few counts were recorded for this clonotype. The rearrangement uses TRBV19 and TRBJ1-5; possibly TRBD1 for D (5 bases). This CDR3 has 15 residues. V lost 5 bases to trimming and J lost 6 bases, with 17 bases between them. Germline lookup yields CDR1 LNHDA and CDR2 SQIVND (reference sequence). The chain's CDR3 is CASSSRLGRVQPQHF. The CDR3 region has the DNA TGTGCCAGTAGTTCACGCCTGGGCAGGGTTCAGCCCCAGCATTTT.

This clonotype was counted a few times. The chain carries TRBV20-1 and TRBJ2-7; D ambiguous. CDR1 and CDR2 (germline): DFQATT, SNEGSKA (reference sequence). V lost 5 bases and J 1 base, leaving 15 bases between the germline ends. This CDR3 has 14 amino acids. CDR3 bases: TGCAGTGCTGCAGCTAGACGTGTGTCCTACGAGCAGTACTTC. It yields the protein CSAAARRVSYEQYF.

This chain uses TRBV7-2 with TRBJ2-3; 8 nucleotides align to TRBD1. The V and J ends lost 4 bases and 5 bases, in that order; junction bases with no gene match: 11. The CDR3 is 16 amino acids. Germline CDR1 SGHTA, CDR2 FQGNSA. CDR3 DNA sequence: TGTGCCAGCAGCTCCTTCCCCAGGGGGCGAAAAGATACGCAGTATTTT. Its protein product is CASSSFPRGRKDTQYF.

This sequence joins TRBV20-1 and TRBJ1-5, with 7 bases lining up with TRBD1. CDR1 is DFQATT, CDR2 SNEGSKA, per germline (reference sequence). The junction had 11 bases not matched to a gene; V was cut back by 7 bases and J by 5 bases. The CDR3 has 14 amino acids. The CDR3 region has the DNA TGCAGTGTTATTTCGCGGGACAGACATCAGCCCCAGCATTTT. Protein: CSVISRDRHQPQHF.

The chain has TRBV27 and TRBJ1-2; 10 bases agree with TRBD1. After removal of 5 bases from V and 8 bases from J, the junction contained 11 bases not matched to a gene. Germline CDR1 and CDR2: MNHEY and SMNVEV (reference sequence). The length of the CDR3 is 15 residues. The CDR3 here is CASSPRQGAAGGYTF. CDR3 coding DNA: TGTGCCAGCAGTCCAAGACAGGGGGCGGCGGGGGGCTACACCTTC.

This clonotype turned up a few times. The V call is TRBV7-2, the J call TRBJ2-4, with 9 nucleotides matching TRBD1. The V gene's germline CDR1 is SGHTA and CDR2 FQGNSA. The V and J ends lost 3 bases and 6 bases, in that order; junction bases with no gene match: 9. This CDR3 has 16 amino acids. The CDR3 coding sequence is TGTGCCAGCAGCTTTTCGGGACAGGGAGTGGGAAACATTCAGTACTTC. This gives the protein CASSFSGQGVGNIQYF.

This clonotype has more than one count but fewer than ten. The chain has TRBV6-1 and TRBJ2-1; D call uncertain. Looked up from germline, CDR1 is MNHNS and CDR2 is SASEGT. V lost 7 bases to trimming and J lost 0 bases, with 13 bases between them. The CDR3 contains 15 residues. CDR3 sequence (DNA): TGTGCCAGCACCCCACAGAGCTACTCCTACAATGAGCAGTTCTTC. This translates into CASTPQSYSYNEQFF.

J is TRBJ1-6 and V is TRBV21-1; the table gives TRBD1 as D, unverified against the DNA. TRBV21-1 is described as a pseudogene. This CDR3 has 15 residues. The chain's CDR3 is CASSVRAGLNSPLHF. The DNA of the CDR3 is TGTGCCAGCAGCGTAAGGGCAGGGCTGAATTCACCCCTCCACTTT.

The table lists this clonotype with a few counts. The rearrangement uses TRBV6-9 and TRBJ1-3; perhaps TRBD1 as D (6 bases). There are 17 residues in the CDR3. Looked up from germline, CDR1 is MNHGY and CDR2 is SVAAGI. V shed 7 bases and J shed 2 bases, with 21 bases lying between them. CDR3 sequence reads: CASTPCTGFLAGNTIYF. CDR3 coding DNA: TGTGCCAGCACCCCATGTACAGGGTTTCTCGCTGGAAACACCATATATTTT.

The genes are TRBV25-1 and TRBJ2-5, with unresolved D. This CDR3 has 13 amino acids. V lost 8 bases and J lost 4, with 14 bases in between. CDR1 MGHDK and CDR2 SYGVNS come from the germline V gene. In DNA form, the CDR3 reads TGTGCCAGCGGAGACCCGGCGAGAGAGACCCAGTACTTC. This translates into CASGDPARETQYF.

The CDR3 spells CASSNDAEGTGELFF. The CDR3 DNA is TGTGCCAGCAGTAACGACGCCGAGGGCACCGGGGAGCTGTTTTTT. The J gene is TRBJ2-2, the V gene TRBV6-2 or TRBV6-3; a weak D match, TRBD2 (5 bases). This CDR3 region has 15 residues. V was pared by 5 bases and J by 4 bases, with 14 bases between. CDR1 and CDR2 from the germline V gene are MNHEY and SVGEGT.

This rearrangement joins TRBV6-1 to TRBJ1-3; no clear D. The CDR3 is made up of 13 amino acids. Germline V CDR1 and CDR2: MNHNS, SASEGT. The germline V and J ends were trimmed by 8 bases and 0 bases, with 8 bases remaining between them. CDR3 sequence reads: CASGSSSGNTIYF. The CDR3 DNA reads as TGTGCCAGCGGGTCCTCCTCTGGAAACACCATATATTTT.

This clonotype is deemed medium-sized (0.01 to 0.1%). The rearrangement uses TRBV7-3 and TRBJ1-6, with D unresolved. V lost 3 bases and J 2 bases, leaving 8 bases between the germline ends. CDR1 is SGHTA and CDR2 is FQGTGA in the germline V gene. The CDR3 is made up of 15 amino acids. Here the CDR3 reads CASSLASAYNSPLHF. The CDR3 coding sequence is TGTGCCAGCAGCTTGGCGTCCGCCTATAATTCACCCCTCCACTTT.

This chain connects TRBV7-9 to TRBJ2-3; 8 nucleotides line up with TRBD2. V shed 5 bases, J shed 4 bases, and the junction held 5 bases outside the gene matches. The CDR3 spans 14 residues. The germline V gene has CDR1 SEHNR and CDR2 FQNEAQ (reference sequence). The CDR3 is CASSTLADPDTQYF. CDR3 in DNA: TGTGCCAGCAGCACACTAGCGGATCCAGATACGCAGTATTTT. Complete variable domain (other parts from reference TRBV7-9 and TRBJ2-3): DTGVSQNPRHKITKRGQNVTFRCDPISEHNRLYWYRQTLGQGPEFLTYFQNEAQLEKSRLLSDRFSAERPKGSFSTLEIQRTEQGDSAMYLCASSTLADPDTQYFGPGTRLTVL.

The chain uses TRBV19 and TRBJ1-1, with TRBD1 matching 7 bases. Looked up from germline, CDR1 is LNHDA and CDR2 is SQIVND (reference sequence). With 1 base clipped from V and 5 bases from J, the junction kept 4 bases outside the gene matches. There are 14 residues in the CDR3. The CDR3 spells CASSIGGTATEAFF. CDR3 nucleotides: TGTGCCAGTAGTATAGGCGGGACAGCTACTGAAGCTTTCTTT.

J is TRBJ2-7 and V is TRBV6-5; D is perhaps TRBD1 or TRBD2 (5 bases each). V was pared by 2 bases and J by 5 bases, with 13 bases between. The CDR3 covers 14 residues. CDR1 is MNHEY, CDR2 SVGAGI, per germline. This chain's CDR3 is CASSYGGLTHEQYF. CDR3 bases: TGTGCCAGCAGTTACGGGGGTTTGACGCACGAGCAGTACTTC.

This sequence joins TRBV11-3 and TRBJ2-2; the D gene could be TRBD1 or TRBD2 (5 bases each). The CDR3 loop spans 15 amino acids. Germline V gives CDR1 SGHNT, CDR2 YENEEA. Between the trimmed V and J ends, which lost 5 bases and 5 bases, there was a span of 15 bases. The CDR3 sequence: CASSPAGTVTGELFF. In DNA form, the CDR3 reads TGTGCCAGCAGCCCCGCCGGGACCGTTACCGGGGAGCTGTTTTTT.